This TCR beta chain emerged from a study of T cells in Graves' hyperthyroidism and ophthalmopathy. Germline trimming cut 5 bases from V and 12 bases from J; bases unmatched to any gene: 4. CDR1 is SGHDT, CDR2 YYEEEE, per germline. The CDR3 covers 11 residues. On this clonotype: Its target is not known.

Authors of the study amplified TCR beta CDR3 regions from RNA transcripts. First-round RT-PCR of the TCR CDR3 relied on the HTBI primer set. TCRdb passed the multiplex PCR reads through MiXCR, listing each CDR3 protein once. Seen here are about half a million distinct CDR3 sequences, approximately 23% observed once, and the top ten hold 49%. Findings and limits, study-wide: Ophthalmopathy was model-predicted a median about 6 months pre-onset.

Specimen: blood. V gene TRBV5-6 combines with J gene TRBJ2-3; 9 bases align to TRBD1. This sequence originates from a woman in her sixties or seventies with Graves' ophthalmopathy. The CDR3 here is CASRRTGDQYF. CDR3 nucleotides: TGTGCCAGCAGGCGGACAGGGGATCAGTATTTT. Looking up the rest from reference TRBV5-6 and TRBJ2-3 gives the full variable domain: DAGVTQSPTHLIKTRGQQVTLRCSPKSGHDTVSWYQQALGQGPQFIFQYYEEEERQRGNFPDRFSGHQFPNYSSELNVNALLLGDSALYLCASRRTGDQYFGPGTRLTVL.